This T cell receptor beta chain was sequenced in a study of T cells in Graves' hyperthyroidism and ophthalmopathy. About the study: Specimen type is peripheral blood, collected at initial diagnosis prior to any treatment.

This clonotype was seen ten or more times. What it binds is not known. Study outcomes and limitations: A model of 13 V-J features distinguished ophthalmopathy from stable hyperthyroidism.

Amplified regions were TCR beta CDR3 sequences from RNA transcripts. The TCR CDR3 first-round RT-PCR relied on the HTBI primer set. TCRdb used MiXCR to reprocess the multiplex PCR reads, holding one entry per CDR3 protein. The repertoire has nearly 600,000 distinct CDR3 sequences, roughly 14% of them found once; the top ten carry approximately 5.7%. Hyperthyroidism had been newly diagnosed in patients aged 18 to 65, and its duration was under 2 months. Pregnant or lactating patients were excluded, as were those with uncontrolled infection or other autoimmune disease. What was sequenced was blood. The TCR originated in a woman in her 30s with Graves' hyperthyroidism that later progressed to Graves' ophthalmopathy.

CDR3 loop: CASRRQGGQPQHF. The CDR3 DNA is TGTGCCAGTAGACGACAGGGGGGACAGCCCCAGCATTTT. This rearrangement joins TRBV19 to TRBJ1-5; 9 bases agree with TRBD1. With 6 bases clipped from V and 7 bases from J, the junction kept 4 bases outside the gene matches. The CDR3 has 13 amino acids. Germline CDR1 LNHDA, CDR2 SQIVND (reference sequence).